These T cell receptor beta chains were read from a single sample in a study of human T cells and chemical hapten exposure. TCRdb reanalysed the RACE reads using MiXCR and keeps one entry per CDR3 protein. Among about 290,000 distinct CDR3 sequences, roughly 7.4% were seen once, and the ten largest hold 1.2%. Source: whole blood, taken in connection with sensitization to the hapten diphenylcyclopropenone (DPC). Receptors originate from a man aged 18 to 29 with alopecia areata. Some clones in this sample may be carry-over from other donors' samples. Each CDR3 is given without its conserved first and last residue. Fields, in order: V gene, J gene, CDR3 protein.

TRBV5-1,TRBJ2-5,ASSLGTGGAGETQY
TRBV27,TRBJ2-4,ASSLERARNIQY
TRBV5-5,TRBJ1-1,ASSPPLKGGTEAF
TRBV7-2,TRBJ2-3,ASSNDRGGGVTQY
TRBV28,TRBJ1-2,ASRSGTVYGYT
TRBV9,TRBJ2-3,ASSVAQGADTQY
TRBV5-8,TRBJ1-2,ASSLGGNSYGYT
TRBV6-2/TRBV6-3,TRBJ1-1,ASSSTMNTEAF
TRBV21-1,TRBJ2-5,ASPGGSETQY
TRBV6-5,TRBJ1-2,ASSYSRAYGYT
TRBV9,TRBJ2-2,ASSGPPFANTGELF
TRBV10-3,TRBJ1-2,ATGYSDGNYGYT
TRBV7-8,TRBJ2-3,ASSPGRLAGVQNTDTQY
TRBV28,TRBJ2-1,ASSLHSGNSEQF
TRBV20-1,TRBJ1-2,SARDVAETNYGYT
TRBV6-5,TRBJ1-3,ASRKTGLTPSGNTIY
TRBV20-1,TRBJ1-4,SAKLPGVNEKLF
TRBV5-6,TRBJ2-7,ASSWDRASYEQY
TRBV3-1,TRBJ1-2,ASSQGPGPYYGYT
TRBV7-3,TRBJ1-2,ASSSRTGGYGYT
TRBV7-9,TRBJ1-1,ASSWTRVNTEAF
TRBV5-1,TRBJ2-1,ASSTRQFANNEQF
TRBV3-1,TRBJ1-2,ASSQDGIRGLLSYGYT
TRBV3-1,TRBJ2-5,ASSQEGPSGGRTQY
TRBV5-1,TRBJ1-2,ASSLTGTAGSRDYGYT
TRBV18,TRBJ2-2,ASSPLSGEAGELF
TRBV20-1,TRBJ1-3,SAYRGSGNTIY
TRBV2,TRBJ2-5,ASSDLAAIGTQY
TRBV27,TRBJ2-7,ASRPTPYSSFPYEQY
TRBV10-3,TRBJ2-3,AIRLTGTGTNTQY
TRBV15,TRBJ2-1,ATSREGRSYNEQF
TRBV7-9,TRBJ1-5,ASSPDAGNQPQH
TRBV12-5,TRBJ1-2,ASGSNFPGLLPYGYT
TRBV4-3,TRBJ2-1,ASSQDRAGQF
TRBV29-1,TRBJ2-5,SVRTGDQETQY
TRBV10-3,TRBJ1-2,AITTGTADYGYT
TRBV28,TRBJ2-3,ASSFSTGGKVTDTQY
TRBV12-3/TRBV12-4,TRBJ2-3,ASNDIAGGGDTQY
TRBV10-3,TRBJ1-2,AISDPGGRSYGYT